This T cell receptor (beta chain) derives from a study of blood T cell repertoires in COVID-19. V gave up 5 bases and J gave up 1 base; unmatched junction bases: 9. The CDR3 length is 16 residues. CDR1 SGHTA and CDR2 FQGNSA come from the germline V gene. Assay: immunoSEQ multiplex PCR; the TCRdb copy retains only in-frame clones and omits some. This sample has 200,000 to 250,000 clones, with around 84% found just once. The chain employs TRBV7-2 and TRBJ2-3; TRBD2 agrees at 7 bases. The clonotype was recovered from a woman in her sixties or seventies who had recovered from COVID-19. Material for sequencing was peripheral blood. CDR3 bases: TGTGCCAGCAGCCCTACGCGGGGGTCCCGCACAGATACGCAGTATTTT. Translating gives CASSPTRGSRTDTQYF.